A single T cell receptor beta chain is shown here with its context. Its antigen is unidentified. Only in-frame clones appear in the TCRdb table, and some are missing; sequencing was by immunoSEQ multiplex PCR. The sample lists tens of thousands of clones; about nine tenths were seen once. The germline V gene has CDR1 SGHTA and CDR2 FQGTGA. With 4 bases removed from V and 7 bases from J, the gap between germline ends came to 13 bases. This CDR3 region has 13 residues. The data belong to a study of graft-versus-host responses after intestinal transplantation. Turning to the study itself: Each transplant was multivisceral, liver-intestinal, or isolated intestinal. The whole recipient group had anti-thymocyte globulin induction followed by tacrolimus and steroids for roughly three years.

Overall study findings and caveats: Graft-donor T cell macrochimerism in patients accompanied high graft-versus-host to host-versus-graft clonal ratios in allografts. Analysis identified GvH clones in recipient marrow, with some appearing first in ileum or blood.

This TCR was sampled from a human donor who received an intestinal transplant. Specimen: unstimulated CD4+ T cells sorted from spleen or lymph node cells, collected before intestinal transplant. The chain joins TRBV7-3 to TRBJ1-1; D is possibly TRBD1 (6 bases). CDR3 DNA sequence: TGTGCCAGCAGCTCCGGTCGGGGGCGTGAAGCTTTCTTT. Encoded protein: CASSSGRGREAFF.